Below are 18 T cell receptor beta chains sequenced from a single sample in a study of T cell repertoires in cytomegalovirus infection. TCRdb used MiXCR to reprocess the reads, holding one entry per CDR3 protein. The sample lists 200,000 to 300,000 distinct CDR3 sequences; 6.5% were seen once. Sequenced input: PBMCs. The receptors stem from a human donor in good health (CMV status not recorded). Some clones in this sample may be carry-over from other donors' samples.

In its sample, this clonotype was seen many times. The CDR3 loop is CASRGETGGPRNEQFF. The CDR3 DNA sequence: TGCGCCAGCAGAGGGGAGACGGGGGGACCTAGGAATGAGCAGTTCTTC. V and J are TRBV23-1 and TRBJ2-1; 7 nucleotides agree with TRBD2. Being an ORF, TRBV23-1 has a function that is uncertain. The length of the CDR3 is 16 residues. The ends lost 6 bases at V and 7 bases at J; junction bases unmatched: 15.

This sequence joins TRBV20-1 and TRBJ1-2; 7 bases match TRBD1. CDR3 length: 14 amino acids. Germline lookup yields CDR1 DFQATT and CDR2 SNEGSKA (reference sequence). V was clipped by 6 bases and J by 0 bases; unmatched bases: 7. Here the CDR3 DNA reads TGCAGTGCCATCCTGACAGGGACTAACTATGGCTACACCTTC. The encoded protein is CSAILTGTNYGYTF.

This clonotype was counted ten times or more. This chain links TRBV7-8 with TRBJ1-1; 9 bases fit TRBD1. The CDR3 consists of 15 residues. V gave up 1 base and J gave up 3 bases; unmatched junction bases: 3. CDR1 is SGHVS, CDR2 FQNEAQ, per germline. The CDR3 nucleotides read TGTGCCAGCAGCTTAGGGGACAGGGCATACACTGAAGCTTTCTTT. It codes for CASSLGDRAYTEAFF.

This clonotype was counted at least ten times. DNA of the CDR3: TGTGCCAGCAGCTTAGGGGGGACAGATAAGCAGTACTTC. Encoded protein: CASSLGGTDKQYF. The chain has TRBV7-2 and TRBJ2-7; TRBD1 matches 7 bases. After removal of 1 base from V and 8 bases from J, the junction contained 5 bases not matched to a gene. Germline CDR1 is SGHTA and CDR2 is FQGNSA. This CDR3 comprises 13 residues.

This clonotype was counted at least ten times. V gene TRBV20-1 combines with J gene TRBJ2-3, with 7 positions matching TRBD2. With 5 bases clipped from V and 2 bases from J, the junction kept 13 bases outside the gene matches. Germline V gene data show CDR1 as DFQATT and CDR2 as SNEGSKA (reference sequence). CDR3 size: 16 residues. CDR3 bases: TGCAGTGCTGGGGGGGGTGGGGGTTGGGACACAGATACGCAGTATTTT. As protein: CSAGGGGGWDTDTQYF.

This clonotype was picked up a small number of times. The genes are TRBV12-3 or TRBV12-4 and TRBJ2-1, with a weak D call TRBD2 (6 bases). This CDR3 region has 15 residues. CDR3 protein: CVTRMGGGSYNEQFF. DNA of the CDR3: TGTGTCACTCGGATGGGTGGGGGGTCCTACAATGAGCAGTTCTTC.

This clonotype showed up just a few times. The chain combines TRBV5-4 with TRBJ1-2; a weak D match, TRBD1 (5 bases). Trimming removed 1 base at V and 0 bases at J, with 10 bases between. This CDR3 has 15 residues. CDR1 is SGHNT, CDR2 YYREEE, per germline (reference sequence). CDR3 in DNA: TGTGCCAGCAGCTTGAACAGAGGGGCTAACTATGGCTACACCTTC. Encoded protein: CASSLNRGANYGYTF. Using reference TRBV5-4 and TRBJ1-2 for the parts outside the CDR3, the full variable domain is ETGVTQSPTHLIKTRGQQVTLRCSSQSGHNTVSWYQQALGQGPQFIFQYYREEENGRGNFPPRFSGLQFPNYSSELNVNALELDDSALYLCASSLNRGANYGYTFGSGTRLTVV.

This clonotype was observed many times. The chain carries TRBV7-2 and TRBJ2-2; no reliable D call. Per germline, CDR1 SGHTA and CDR2 FQGNSA. CDR3 length: 14 residues. V was trimmed by 2 bases and J by 5 bases, leaving 9 bases between them. This CDR3 is CASSLQHVTGELFF. Written as DNA, the CDR3 is TGTGCCAGCAGCTTACAGCACGTAACCGGGGAGCTGTTTTTT.

This clonotype was seen repeatedly, ten times or more. This chain uses TRBV23-1 with TRBJ1-5, with D uncertain. TRBV23-1 qualifies as an ORF whose function is uncertain. This CDR3 spans 14 amino acids. Trimming left V 4 bases short and J 9 bases short, with 16 bases between. The CDR3 DNA is TGCGCCAGCAGTCCCCCAGGAAGACCTAGGCCCCAGCATTTT. Translated, it gives CASSPPGRPRPQHF.

There are many counts of this clonotype. This rearrangement joins TRBV7-2 to TRBJ1-2; tentative D call: TRBD1 (5 bases). Germline V gene sequence: CDR1 SGHTA, CDR2 FQGNSA. This CDR3 contains 13 residues. The V end was cut by 5 bases, the J end by 4 bases, with 11 bases between. The chain's CDR3 is CASSHGRGYGYTF. CDR3 sequence (DNA): TGTGCCAGCAGCCACGGGAGGGGCTATGGCTACACCTTC.

This clonotype has ten or more counts. The chain employs TRBV30 and TRBJ1-2, with D maybe TRBD1 (5 bases). Germline CDR1 and CDR2: GTSNPN and SVGIG (reference sequence). The CDR3 contains 13 residues. V shed 0 bases and J shed 4 bases, with 9 bases lying between them. The chain's CDR3 is CAWSVRDGYGYTF. CDR3 coding DNA: TGTGCCTGGAGTGTCCGGGACGGCTATGGCTACACCTTC.

This clonotype occurred many times. A much larger clone is a single base away; this may be a read error. This chain connects TRBV7-8 to TRBJ1-1; maybe TRBD1 (5 bases). V lost 5 bases, J lost 1 base, and 8 bases lay in between. From germline, CDR1 is SGHVS and CDR2 FQNEAQ. This CDR3 region has 13 residues. The CDR3 region is CASSVDRNTEAFF. The DNA of the CDR3 is TGTGCCAGCAGCGTTGACAGGAACACTGAAGCTTTCTTT.

As for this clonotype: This may arise from a read error, as a much more abundant clone is one base away. The V gene is TRBV6-5, the J gene TRBJ2-7; 7 nucleotides line up with TRBD2. This CDR3 contains 23 residues. J gave up 2 bases and V 5 bases, and 33 bases lay outside the gene matches. Germline V gene sequence: CDR1 MNHEY, CDR2 SVGAGI. The CDR3 region is CASSPLAGVVRSGTRSRPYEQYF. The CDR3, as DNA: TGTGCCAGCAGTCCTCTTGCGGGGGTAGTTCGATCCGGGACTCGCTCGAGGCCCTACGAGCAGTACTTC.

This clonotype was detected many times. The chain couples TRBV2 to TRBJ2-6, with D tentatively TRBD2 (6 bases). This CDR3 has 17 amino acids. V lost 4 bases and J 2 bases, leaving 15 bases between the germline ends. In germline, CDR1 is SNHLY, CDR2 FYNNEI. CDR3 sequence reads: CASSAIGSFAGANVLTF. As DNA, the CDR3 is TGTGCCAGCAGTGCCATCGGGAGTTTCGCTGGGGCCAACGTCCTGACTTTC.

This clonotype was seen many times. V is TRBV28 and J is TRBJ2-3; D gene uncertain. The CDR3 extends over 18 amino acids. CDR1 is MDHEN, CDR2 SYDVKM, per germline. V was shortened by 6 bases and J by 6 bases, with 28 bases between the two germline ends. The CDR3 here is CASSPLVEQPLDGDTQYF. CDR3 DNA sequence: TGTGCCAGCAGCCCATTAGTGGAACAGCCCTTGGATGGTGATACGCAGTATTTT.

The rearrangement links TRBV7-8 to TRBJ1-6; D remains ambiguous. The CDR3 length is 19 residues. V was clipped by 1 base and J by 0 bases, with 16 bases between them. Germline V CDR1 and CDR2: SGHVS, FQNEAQ. The CDR3 reads CASSLVSTLRDSYNSPLHF. Written as DNA, the CDR3 is TGTGCCAGCAGCTTAGTGAGCACTCTCCGGGACTCCTATAATTCACCCCTCCACTTT.

At least ten counts were recorded for this clonotype. J is TRBJ2-5 and V is TRBV4-2, with D possibly matching TRBD2 (7 bases). The CDR3 loop spans 15 amino acids. Germline CDR1 reads LGHNA; CDR2 reads YNFKEQ. V was clipped by 4 bases and J by 1 base, with 13 bases between them. CDR3 residues: CASSLIRGAQETQYF. The CDR3 bases are TGTGCCAGCAGCCTCATCCGGGGGGCCCAAGAGACCCAGTACTTC.

This clonotype appeared many times. This sequence joins TRBV6-1 and TRBJ2-4; either TRBD1 or TRBD2 may supply D (5 bases each). The CDR3 totals 15 residues. With 6 bases removed from V and 6 bases from J, the gap between germline ends came to 18 bases. Germline V gene data show CDR1 as MNHNS and CDR2 as SASEGT. This CDR3 is CASSSDGTHLNIQYF. In DNA form, the CDR3 reads TGTGCCAGCAGCTCCGACGGGACCCACCTAAACATTCAGTACTTC.